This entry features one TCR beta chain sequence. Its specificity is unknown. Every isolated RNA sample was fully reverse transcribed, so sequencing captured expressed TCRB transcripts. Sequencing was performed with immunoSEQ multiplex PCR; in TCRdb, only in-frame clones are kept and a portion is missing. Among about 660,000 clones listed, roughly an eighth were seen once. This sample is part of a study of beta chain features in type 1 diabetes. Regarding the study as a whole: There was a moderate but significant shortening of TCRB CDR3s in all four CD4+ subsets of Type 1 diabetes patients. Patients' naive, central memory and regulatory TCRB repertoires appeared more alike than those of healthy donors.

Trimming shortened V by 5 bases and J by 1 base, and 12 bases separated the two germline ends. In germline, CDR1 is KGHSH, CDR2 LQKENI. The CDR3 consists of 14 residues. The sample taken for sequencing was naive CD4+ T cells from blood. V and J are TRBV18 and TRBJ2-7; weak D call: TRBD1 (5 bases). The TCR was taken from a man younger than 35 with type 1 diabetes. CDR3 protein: CASSDRTLSYEQYF. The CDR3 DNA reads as TGTGCCAGCTCAGATCGGACACTGTCCTACGAGCAGTACTTC.